A selection of T cell receptor beta chains follows, all from one sample in a study of T cells in localized non-small cell lung cancer. Using immunoSEQ multiplex PCR, the repertoire was profiled, and TCRdb retains in-frame clones only, with some absent. The sample consists of 3,500 to 4,500 clones, more than 25% of them appearing once. This specimen was lung tumor tissue, taken before any cancer treatment. All receptors come from a man aged 40 to 70 with stage II lung adenocarcinoma. Each CDR3 is given with its conserved first and last residue. A D gene is named only where the DNA matches it firmly. Expanded clones get a size class; other rows say once, few or many, or leave the size out.

>TRBJ1-1|-|-|TRBV9
TGTGCCAGCACTGGGACACTAATGAACACTGAAGCTTTCTTT
CASTGTLMNTEAFF
>TRBJ1-3|-|-|TRBV6-8
TGTGCCAGCAGAGCCGGGGCTGGAAACACCATATATTTT
CASRAGAGNTIYF
>TRBJ2-1|TRBD2|few|TRBV5-1
TGCGCCAGCAGCTTATCATTGAGCGGGGGGAGTGAGCAGTTCTTC
CASSLSLSGGSEQFF
>TRBJ2-3|-|-|TRBV29-1
TGCAGCTTTGAACAGCCCACAGATACGCAGTATTTT
CSFEQPTDTQYF
>TRBJ1-6|TRBD1|many|TRBV11-3
TGTGCCAGCAGCCCGGTCGCGGGGGGGACAGGGGCGGTTAATTCACCCCTCCACTTT
CASSPVAGGTGAVNSPLHF
>TRBJ2-3|TRBD1|-|TRBV12-5
TGTGCCAGCACTGGGACAGACCAAACTAGCACAGATACGCAGTATTTT
CASTGTDQTSTDTQYF
>TRBJ1-1|-|few|TRBV4-1
TGCGCCAGCAGCCAGCGGACCGAGACAACGGGCACTGAAGCTTTCTTT
CASSQRTETTGTEAFF
>TRBJ1-2|-|few|TRBV19
TGTGCCAGTAGCCGGGGCTCCTTCTATGGCTACACCTTC
CASSRGSFYGYTF
>TRBJ1-3|-|-|TRBV28
TGTGCCAGCAGGCCCACAGGGACTGGAAACACCATATATTTT
CASRPTGTGNTIYF
>TRBJ1-1|-|few|TRBV11-3
TGTGCCAGCAGCCCAAGGAGGAGCAACACTGAAGCTTTCTTT
CASSPRRSNTEAFF
>TRBJ2-3|-|-|TRBV7-5
TGTGCCAGCAGCTTAGACAGCTTTAGCACAGATACGCAGTATTTT
CASSLDSFSTDTQYF
>TRBJ2-5|-|-|TRBV30
TGTGCCTGGAGTGTGGGGGGGACAGGAGGTGGGACCCAGTACTTC
CAWSVGGTGGGTQYF
>TRBJ2-1|-|few|TRBV15
TGTGCCACCAGCAGAGATTTCAGGAACAATGAGCAGTTCTTC
CATSRDFRNNEQFF
>TRBJ2-1|-|once|TRBV19
TGTGCCAGCCACGGGGGCTACAATGAGCAGTTCTTC
CASHGGYNEQFF
>TRBJ1-3|-|large|TRBV28
TGTGCCAGCGGCCGGGGAGGGTCTGGAAACACCATATATTTT
CASGRGGSGNTIYF
>TRBJ1-2|-|medium-sized|TRBV6-8
TGTGCCAGCACCGGGACCTCTAACTATGGCTACACCTTC
CASTGTSNYGYTF
>TRBJ1-2|-|medium-sized|TRBV9
TGTGCCAGCAGCCAAGGGGCGGGCTATGGCTACACCTTC
CASSQGAGYGYTF
>TRBJ1-3|-|large|TRBV11-3
TGTGCCAGCAGTTCCCGGATCTCTGGAAACACCATATATTTT
CASSSRISGNTIYF
>TRBJ1-2|TRBD1|medium-sized|TRBV6-8
TGTGCCAGCGGAGGGACAGGGGGAACCTATGGCTACACCTTC
CASGGTGGTYGYTF
>TRBJ2-5|-|-|TRBV9
TGTGCCAGCGGAGGACCCGGGCTACAAGAGACCCAGTACTTC
CASGGPGLQETQYF
>TRBJ2-6|-|medium-sized|TRBV14
TGTGCCAGCAGCCTAATCTCTGGGGCCAACGTCCTGACTTTC
CASSLISGANVLTF
>TRBJ2-1|TRBD1|-|TRBV11-3
TGTGCCAGCAGCTCCGAGGGACCAGGGGGAGAGCAGTTCTTC
CASSSEGPGGEQFF
>TRBJ2-7|-|-|TRBV29-1
TGCAGCGTTGAAGGGGCGGGCTACGAGCAGTACTTC
CSVEGAGYEQYF
>TRBJ2-1|-|-|TRBV28
TGTGCCAGCAGCACACCTGGAATAGAGGGTGAGCAGTTCTTC
CASSTPGIEGEQFF
>TRBJ1-1|-|-|TRBV5-1
TGCGCCAGCAGCTTGGCCTTTGGGAACACTGAAGCTTTCTTT
CASSLAFGNTEAFF
>TRBJ2-3|TRBD1|-|TRBV29-1
TGCAGCGTTGATGGACAGGGGGCGAGCACAGATACGCAGTATTTT
CSVDGQGASTDTQYF
>TRBJ2-1|-|once|TRBV7-5
TGTGCCAGCAGCTTAGTGCTAAACCCGAATGAGCAGTTCTTC
CASSLVLNPNEQFF
>TRBJ1-2|TRBD1|-|TRBV29-1
TGCAGCGTTGAGGAGGGGGCGTATGGCTACACCTTC
CSVEEGAYGYTF
>TRBJ2-6|TRBD1|-|TRBV18
TGTGCCAGCTCACTAACAGGGGCTGGGGCCAACGTCCTGACTTTC
CASSLTGAGANVLTF
>TRBJ2-3|-|-|TRBV15
TGTGCCACCAGCGAACCCTCTGCTCGTACGGGGGATACGCAGTATTTT
CATSEPSARTGDTQYF
>TRBJ2-5|-|-|TRBV19
TGTGCCAGTAGTAAGGCGGGGGCAAGAGAGACCCAGTACTTC
CASSKAGARETQYF
>TRBJ2-2|-|few|TRBV28
TGTGCCAGCAGGGAACTATGGGCCGGGGAGCTGTTTTTT
CASRELWAGELFF
>TRBJ2-6|-|-|TRBV19
TGTGCCAGTAGTATAGAAGGGAGGGGGGTCTATGGGGCCAACGTCCTGACTTTC
CASSIEGRGVYGANVLTF
>TRBJ1-4|-|few|TRBV11-3
TGTGCCAGCAGCTCCGGACAAGGCCGGAATAATGAAAAACTGTTTTTT
CASSSGQGRNNEKLFF
>TRBJ2-2|-|medium-sized|TRBV11-3
TGTGCTAGCAGCTGGGGCGAGGGTCAGACCGGGGAGCTGTTTTTT
CASSWGEGQTGELFF